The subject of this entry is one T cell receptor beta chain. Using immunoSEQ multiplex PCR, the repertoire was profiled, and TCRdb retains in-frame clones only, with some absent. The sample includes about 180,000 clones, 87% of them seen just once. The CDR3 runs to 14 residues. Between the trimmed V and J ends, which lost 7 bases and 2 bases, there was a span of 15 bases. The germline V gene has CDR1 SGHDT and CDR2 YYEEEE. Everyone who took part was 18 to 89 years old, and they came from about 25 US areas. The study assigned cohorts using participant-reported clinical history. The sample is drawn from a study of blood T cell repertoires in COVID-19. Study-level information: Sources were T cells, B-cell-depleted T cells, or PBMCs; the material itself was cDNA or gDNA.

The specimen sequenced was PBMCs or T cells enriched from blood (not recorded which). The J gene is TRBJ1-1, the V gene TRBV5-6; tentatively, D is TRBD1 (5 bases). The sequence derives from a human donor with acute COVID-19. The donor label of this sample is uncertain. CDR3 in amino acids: CASGQGGANTEAFF. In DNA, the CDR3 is TGTGCCAGCGGCCAGGGAGGGGCCAACACTGAAGCTTTCTTT. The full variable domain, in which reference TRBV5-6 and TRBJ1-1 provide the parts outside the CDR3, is DAGVTQSPTHLIKTRGQQVTLRCSPKSGHDTVSWYQQALGQGPQFIFQYYEEEERQRGNFPDRFSGHQFPNYSSELNVNALLLGDSALYLCASGQGGANTEAFFGQGTRLTVV.